A single count supports the clone carrying this T cell receptor beta chain. Its target is unknown. The data were obtained in a study of cytomegalovirus exposure and HLA in healthy donors. General study findings and limits: As immune exposure information, only CMV serostatus was available.

Trimming shortened V by 0 bases and J by 8 bases, and 12 bases separated the two germline ends. The CDR3 runs to 14 residues. The germline gives CDR1 SGHNT, CDR2 YYREEE (reference sequence). PCR was performed using 60 Vbeta and 13 Jbeta primers. Generated by immunoSEQ multiplex PCR, the TCRdb table keeps only in-frame clones and is missing some. In the table there are 100,000 or so clones, about three quarters of which are singletons. This TCR came from a man younger than 40 in good health and CMV-seropositive. J is TRBJ2-1 and V is TRBV5-4; the D gene is possibly TRBD2 (7 bases). Sequencing was carried out using PBMCs. This CDR3 is CASSLGEGGDEQFF. The CDR3 region has the DNA TGTGCCAGCAGCTTGGGGGAGGGGGGGGATGAGCAGTTCTTC.